Sequencing of this T cell receptor beta chain was carried out in a study of blood T cell repertoires in COVID-19. For the study at large: Some COVID-19 samples were acute and others convalescent; all came from the United States, Italy and Spain.

V shed 4 bases and J 6 bases; nucleotides not matched to a gene: 9. The CDR3 contains 16 residues. CDR1 and CDR2 from the germline V gene are SGHAT and FQNNGV. Per the study methods: Nucleated cell counts were estimated from reference gene primer amplification. The method was immunoSEQ multiplex PCR; TCRdb's version includes in-frame clones alone and lacks a portion of them. The V and J calls and clone size are taken from that table; D and trimming were inferred from the DNA. The sample has some 350,000 clones; 90% to 95% are singletons. This chain uses TRBV11-2 with TRBJ2-1, with 10 bases identical to TRBD1. The TCR sequence derives from a woman between 18 and 30 years old who had recovered from COVID-19. Sequences were obtained from peripheral blood. DNA of the CDR3: TGTGCCAGCAGCTACGATCCGGGACAGGGGATCAATGAGCAGTTCTTC. Amino acids: CASSYDPGQGINEQFF.